This entry concerns a single T cell receptor beta chain. The entry originates in a study of blood T cell repertoires in COVID-19. About the study: PBMCs, B-cell-depleted T cells, or T cells provided the cDNA or gDNA that made up the material.

Using immunoSEQ multiplex PCR, the repertoire was profiled, and TCRdb retains in-frame clones only, with some absent. The repertoire has about 200,000 clones, around nine tenths of them found once; the top ten carry over 15%. V was cut by 3 bases and J by 0 bases, with 12 bases left in between. Looked up from germline, CDR1 is SNHLY and CDR2 is FYNNEI. The length of the CDR3 is 16 residues. Sequenced material: peripheral blood. This sequence originates from a man between 45 and 60 years old with COVID-19, enrolled during active disease. This chain connects TRBV2 to TRBJ1-5; D perhaps matches TRBD1 (6 bases). The CDR3, as DNA: TGTGCCAGCAGTGATTGGGACACTTATAGCAATCAGCCCCAGCATTTT. Amino acids: CASSDWDTYSNQPQHF.